The following is a T cell receptor (beta chain) sequence with its context. The sample comes from a study of T-cell reconstitution after alpha-beta-depleted transplantation in children. This CDR3 region has 16 residues. The V gene's germline CDR1 is MNHNS and CDR2 SASEGT. J was trimmed by 4 bases and V by 6 bases; bases with no gene match: 14. Researchers prepared the TCRbeta library using unique molecular identifiers, the study reports. TCRdb re-analysed the PCR reads in MiXCR, keeping a single row per CDR3 protein. The sample lists approximately 400,000 distinct CDR3 sequences; about a tenth were seen once.

The receptor's source is a human donor who donated a stem cell graft to a child with acute myeloid leukemia. The gene calls are TRBV6-1 and TRBJ2-5, with 7 bases that match TRBD1. The input for sequencing was PBMCs from the stem cell graft donor, taken from the stem cell graft. CDR3 region: CASSRVDQGVVETQYF. The DNA for the CDR3 is TGTGCCAGCAGCCGCGTCGACCAGGGGGTGGTAGAGACCCAGTACTTC.